This entry lists 20 T cell receptor beta chains sequenced from one sample in a study of shared clonotypes between healthy human individuals. The table came from immunoSEQ multiplex PCR; TCRdb's copy has only in-frame clones and leaves some out. The sample includes some 1.5 million clones, roughly 97% of them seen just once. What was sequenced was naive CD4+ T cells sorted from blood. Subset described: CD45RA+ positively selected. These receptors came from a young man in good health.

This clone has a single count. The chain employs TRBV14 and TRBJ1-5; the D gene is possibly TRBD1 (5 bases). The ends were cut back, 1 base at V and 5 bases at J, with 9 bases in the middle. In germline, CDR1 is SGHDN, CDR2 FVKESK. CDR3 length: 14 amino acids. CDR3 residues: CASSQGGRDQPQHF. CDR3 in DNA: TGTGCCAGCAGCCAAGGGGGCCGCGATCAGCCCCAGCATTTT.

The CDR3: CASSSAAQDEYGYTF. The CDR3 DNA reads TGTGCCAGCAGCTCCGCCGCCCAAGATGAGTATGGCTACACCTTC. The chain combines TRBV7-9 with TRBJ1-2, with unresolved D. Germline V CDR1 and CDR2: SEHNR, FQNEAQ (reference sequence). Trimming cost V 4 bases and J 5 bases, with 17 bases left between them. The CDR3 length is 15 residues.

This chain uses TRBV28 with TRBJ2-7; D not resolved. V was trimmed by 1 base and J by 0 bases, leaving 4 bases between them. This CDR3 is 13 amino acids long. CDR1 and CDR2 from the germline V gene are MDHEN and SYDVKM. For the CDR3, the DNA is TGTGCCAGCAGTTTATCGTCCTCCTACGAGCAGTACTTC. Its protein is CASSLSSSYEQYF.

The rearrangement links TRBV28 to TRBJ2-5; tentatively, D is TRBD1 or TRBD2 (6 bases each). The CDR3 length is 14 residues. CDR1 MDHEN and CDR2 SYDVKM come from the germline V gene. The CDR3 spells CVASGAPPQETQYF. In DNA form, the CDR3 reads TGTGTGGCCTCGGGGGCCCCTCCTCAAGAGACCCAGTACTTC.

This chain uses TRBV9 with TRBJ2-3, with 9 nucleotides matching TRBD2. This CDR3 contains 14 residues. V shed 3 bases and J 4 bases; nucleotides not matched to a gene: 3. Per germline, CDR1 SGDLS and CDR2 YYNGEE. CDR3 residues: CASSASGIADTQYF. Here the CDR3 DNA reads TGTGCCAGCAGCGCTAGCGGGATAGCAGATACGCAGTATTTT.

V and J are TRBV2 and TRBJ2-5; TRBD1 aligns across 10 bases. The V gene end was trimmed by 4 bases and the J gene end by 2 bases; junction bases not matched to a gene: 16. This CDR3 has 19 residues. From germline, CDR1 is SNHLY and CDR2 FYNNEI. CDR3 nucleotides: TGTGCCAGCAGTGTATCAGAGACAGGGGGCGGAAGGGGACAAGAGACCCAGTACTTC. Encoded protein: CASSVSETGGGRGQETQYF. Full variable domain (outside the CDR3, taken from reference TRBV2 and TRBJ2-5): EPEVTQTPSHQVTQMGQEVILRCVPISNHLYFYWYRQILGQKVEFLVSFYNNEISEKSEIFDDQFSVERPDGSNFTLKIRSTKLEDSAMYFCASSVSETGGGRGQETQYFGPGTRLLVL.

The CDR3 sequence is CASSIRDVGTEAFF. The CDR3 nucleotides read TGCGCCAGCAGCATAAGGGACGTTGGCACTGAAGCTTTCTTT. J is TRBJ1-1 and V is TRBV5-1; tentative D call: TRBD1 (5 bases). Trimming took 4 bases from V and 4 from J, leaving 14 bases between them. CDR3 length equals 14 residues. The germline V gene has CDR1 SGHRS and CDR2 YFSETQ.

The chain joins TRBV7-2 to TRBJ1-1; D is ambiguous. Trimming stripped 2 bases from V and 11 bases from J, with 18 bases between. Germline CDR1 reads SGHTA; CDR2 reads FQGNSA. The CDR3 has 14 amino acids. CDR3 bases: TGTGCCAGCAGCTTAACTCTCCGTGGGTCTCAGGCTTTCTTT. Translated, it gives CASSLTLRGSQAFF.

The chain joins TRBV18 to TRBJ2-7; maybe TRBD1 (6 bases). Germline assignment: CDR1 KGHSH and CDR2 LQKENI. The CDR3 has 14 amino acids. V shed 6 bases and J shed 3 bases, with 15 bases lying between them. The CDR3 protein is CASSAQGLRYEQYF. The CDR3 region has the DNA TGTGCCAGCTCGGCACAGGGTCTTCGCTACGAGCAGTACTTC.

The V gene is TRBV10-3, the J gene TRBJ2-7; unclear D gene. The CDR3 contains 14 residues. V was trimmed by 4 bases and J by 6 bases, leaving 16 bases between them. Germline CDR1 reads ENHRY; CDR2 reads SYGVKD. CDR3 residues: CAISGYEIGLEQYF. The CDR3 region has the DNA TGTGCCATCAGTGGCTATGAAATCGGTCTCGAGCAGTACTTC.

The chain employs TRBV5-1 and TRBJ2-1, with D uncertain. This CDR3 has 17 amino acids. Germline V gives CDR1 SGHRS, CDR2 YFSETQ. Trimming stripped 1 base from V and 1 base from J, with 15 bases between. The DNA of the CDR3 is TGCGCCAGCAGCTTGCTAACAGCCTCTCTATCCTACAATGAGCAGTTCTTC. Protein sequence: CASSLLTASLSYNEQFF.

The V and J genes are TRBV5-1 and TRBJ1-2, with unresolved D. Germline assignment: CDR1 SGHRS and CDR2 YFSETQ. There are 15 residues in the CDR3. V was shortened by 0 bases and J by 2 bases, with 11 bases between the two germline ends. The CDR3 DNA reads TGCGCCAGCAGCTTGGCTGCGGGATCGAACTATGGCTACACCTTC. The encoded protein is CASSLAAGSNYGYTF.

The chain uses TRBV6-1 and TRBJ2-6; 11 nucleotides match TRBD1. The CDR3 covers 20 residues. Germline trimming cut 0 bases from V and 0 bases from J; bases unmatched to any gene: 7. Germline CDR1 and CDR2: MNHNS and SASEGT. The CDR3, as DNA: TGTGCCAGCAGTGAAGCACCGGACAGGGGGCTTGGCTCTGGGGCCAACGTCCTGACTTTC. It is translated as CASSEAPDRGLGSGANVLTF.

The chain joins TRBV29-1 to TRBJ2-3, with 9 bases fitting TRBD2. The CDR3 sequence is 14 residues long. The V and J ends lost 5 bases and 6 bases, in that order; junction bases with no gene match: 9. Per the germline V gene, CDR1 is SQVTM and CDR2 is ANQGSEA. The CDR3 DNA reads as TGCAGCGTTTTGACTAGCGGCCTTTTGGATACGCAGTATTTT. Translating gives CSVLTSGLLDTQYF.

DNA for the CDR3: TGTGCCAGCAGCTTCCGGGGGGCGCATTACTATGGCTACACCTTC. It is translated as CASSFRGAHYYGYTF. The genes are TRBV5-6 and TRBJ1-2; D possibly corresponds to TRBD1 (6 bases). There are 15 residues in the CDR3. Trimming pared 2 bases from V and 3 bases from J, leaving 14 bases between. The germline V gene has CDR1 SGHDT and CDR2 YYEEEE.

This chain connects TRBV11-2 to TRBJ2-7, with 9 positions matching TRBD1. Germline V gene data show CDR1 as SGHAT and CDR2 as FQNNGV. The CDR3 covers 14 residues. The V segment lost 5 bases and the J segment 5 bases; nucleotides outside the gene matches: 7. CDR3: CASSTLGQGNEQYF. CDR3 sequence (DNA): TGTGCCAGCAGCACCCTGGGACAGGGCAACGAGCAGTACTTC.

The table lists this clone with a count of one. The chain recombines TRBV5-1 with TRBJ1-2, with D possibly matching TRBD1 (6 bases). There are 16 residues in the CDR3. The V end was cut by 4 bases, the J end by 1 base, with 17 bases between. CDR1 and CDR2 from the germline V gene are SGHRS and YFSETQ. The CDR3 loop reads CASSLPRGAGNYGYTF. The CDR3 DNA follows: TGCGCCAGCAGCCTCCCCCGGGGGGCGGGTAACTATGGCTACACCTTC. Full variable domain (rest looked up from reference TRBV5-1 and TRBJ1-2): KAGVTQTPRYLIKTRGQQVTLSCSPISGHRSVSWYQQTPGQGLQFLFEYFSETQRNKGNFPGRFSGRQFSNSRSEMNVSTLELGDSALYLCASSLPRGAGNYGYTFGSGTRLTVV.

The chain is built from TRBV18 and TRBJ2-3; the match to TRBD1 covers 7 bases. The CDR3 has 15 amino acids. The J segment lost 1 base and the V segment lost 5 bases, leaving 6 bases of the junction unmatched. CDR1 and CDR2 (germline): KGHSH, LQKENI. CDR3 residues: CASSNRQGGTDTQYF. The CDR3 nucleotides are TGTGCCAGCTCAAATAGACAGGGAGGCACAGATACGCAGTATTTT.

This chain uses TRBV5-4 with TRBJ2-1; 10 nucleotides match TRBD1. This CDR3 region has 16 residues. V shed 4 bases and J 2 bases; nucleotides not matched to a gene: 6. The germline CDR1 and CDR2 sequences are SGHNT and YYREEE (reference sequence). For the CDR3, the DNA is TGTGCCAGCAGCACCATGACAGGGGGCGCCTACAATGAGCAGTTCTTC. Amino acid sequence: CASSTMTGGAYNEQFF.

The V gene is TRBV7-9, the J gene TRBJ1-5; the D is unclear. V lost 5 bases and J lost 2, with 13 bases in between. The CDR3 consists of 15 residues. Germline CDR1 SEHNR, CDR2 FQNEAQ (reference sequence). The CDR3 is CASSRGVGGNQPQHF. CDR3 nucleotide sequence: TGTGCCAGCAGCCGGGGAGTGGGTGGCAATCAGCCCCAGCATTTT.